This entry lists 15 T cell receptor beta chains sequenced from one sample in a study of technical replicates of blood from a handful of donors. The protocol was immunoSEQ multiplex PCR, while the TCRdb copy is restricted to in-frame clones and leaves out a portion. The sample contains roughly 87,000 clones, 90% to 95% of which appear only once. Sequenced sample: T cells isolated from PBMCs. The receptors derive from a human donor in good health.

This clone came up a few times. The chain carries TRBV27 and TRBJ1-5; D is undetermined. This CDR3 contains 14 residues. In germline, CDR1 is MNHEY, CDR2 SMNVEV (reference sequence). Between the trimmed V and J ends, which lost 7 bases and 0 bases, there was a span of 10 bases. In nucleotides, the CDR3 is TGTGCCAGCATGCAAGTCTATAGCAATCAGCCCCAGCATTTT. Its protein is CASMQVYSNQPQHF.

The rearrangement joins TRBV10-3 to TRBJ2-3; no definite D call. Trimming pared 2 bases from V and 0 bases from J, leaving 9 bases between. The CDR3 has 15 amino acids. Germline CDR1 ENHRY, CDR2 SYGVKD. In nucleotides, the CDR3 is TGTGCCATCAGTGAGGGAGATATTAGCACAGATACGCAGTATTTT. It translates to CAISEGDISTDTQYF.

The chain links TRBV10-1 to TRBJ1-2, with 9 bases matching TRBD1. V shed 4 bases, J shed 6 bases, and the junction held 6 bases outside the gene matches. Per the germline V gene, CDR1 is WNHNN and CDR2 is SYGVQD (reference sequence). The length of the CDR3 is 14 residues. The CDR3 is CASSGDRDFDGYTF. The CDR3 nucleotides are TGCGCCAGCAGTGGGGACAGGGATTTCGATGGCTACACCTTC.

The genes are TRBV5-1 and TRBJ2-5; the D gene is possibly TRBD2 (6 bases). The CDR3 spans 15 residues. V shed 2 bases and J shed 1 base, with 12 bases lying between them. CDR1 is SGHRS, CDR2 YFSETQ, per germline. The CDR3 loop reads CASSFKPGVQETQYF. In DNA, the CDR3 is TGCGCCAGCAGCTTCAAGCCGGGGGTCCAAGAGACCCAGTACTTC.

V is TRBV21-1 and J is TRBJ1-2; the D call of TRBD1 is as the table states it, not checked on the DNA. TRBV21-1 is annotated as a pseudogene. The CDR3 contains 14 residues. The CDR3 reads CASSTRDRAYGYTF. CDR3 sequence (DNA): TGTGCCAGCAGCACCCGGGACAGGGCCTATGGCTACACCTTC.

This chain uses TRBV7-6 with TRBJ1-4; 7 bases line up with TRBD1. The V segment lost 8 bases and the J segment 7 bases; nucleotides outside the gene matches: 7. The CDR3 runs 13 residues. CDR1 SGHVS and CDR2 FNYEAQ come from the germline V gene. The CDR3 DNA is TGTGCCAGCTTTGACAGGGAACGTGAAAAACTGTTTTTT. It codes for CASFDREREKLFF.

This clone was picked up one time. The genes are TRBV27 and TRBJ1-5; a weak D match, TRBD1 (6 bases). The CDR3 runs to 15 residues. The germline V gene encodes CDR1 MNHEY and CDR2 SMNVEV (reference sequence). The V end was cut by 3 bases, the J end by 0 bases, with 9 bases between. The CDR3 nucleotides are TGTGCCAGCAGTTTTAGAGGGGGTAGCAATCAGCCCCAGCATTTT. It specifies CASSFRGGSNQPQHF.

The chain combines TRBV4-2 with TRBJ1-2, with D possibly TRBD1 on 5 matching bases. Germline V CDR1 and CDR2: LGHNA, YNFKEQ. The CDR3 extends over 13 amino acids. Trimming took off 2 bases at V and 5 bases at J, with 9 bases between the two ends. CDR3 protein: CASSQLTGYGYTF. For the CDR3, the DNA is TGTGCCAGCAGCCAACTCACAGGTTATGGCTACACCTTC.

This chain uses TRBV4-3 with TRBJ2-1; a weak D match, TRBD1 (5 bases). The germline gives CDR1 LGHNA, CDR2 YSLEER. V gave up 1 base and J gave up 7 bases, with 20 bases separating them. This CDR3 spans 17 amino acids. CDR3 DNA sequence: TGCGCCAGCAGCCAAGGCCCTGTCTTAGGGGTTGAAAATGAGCAGTTCTTC. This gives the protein CASSQGPVLGVENEQFF.

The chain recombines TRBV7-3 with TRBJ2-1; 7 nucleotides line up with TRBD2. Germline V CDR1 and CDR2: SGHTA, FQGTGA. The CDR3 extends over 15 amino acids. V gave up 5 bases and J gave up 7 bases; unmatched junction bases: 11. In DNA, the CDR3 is TGTGCCAGCAGCCCCTGGGGAGGGACTATAAATGAGCAGTTCTTC. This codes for CASSPWGGTINEQFF.

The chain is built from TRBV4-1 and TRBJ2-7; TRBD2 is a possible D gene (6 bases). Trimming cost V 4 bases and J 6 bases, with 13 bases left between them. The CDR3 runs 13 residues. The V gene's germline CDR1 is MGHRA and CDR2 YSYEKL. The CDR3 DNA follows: TGCGCCAGCAGCCCTCCTGCGGGGACCGAGCAGTACTTC. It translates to CASSPPAGTEQYF.

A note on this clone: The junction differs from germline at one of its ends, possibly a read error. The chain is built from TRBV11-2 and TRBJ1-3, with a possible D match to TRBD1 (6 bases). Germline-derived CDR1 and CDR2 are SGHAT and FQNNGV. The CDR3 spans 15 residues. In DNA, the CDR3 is TGTGCCAGCAGCATAGACAGGATCTCTGGAAACACCATATATTTT. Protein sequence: CASSIDRISGNTIYF.

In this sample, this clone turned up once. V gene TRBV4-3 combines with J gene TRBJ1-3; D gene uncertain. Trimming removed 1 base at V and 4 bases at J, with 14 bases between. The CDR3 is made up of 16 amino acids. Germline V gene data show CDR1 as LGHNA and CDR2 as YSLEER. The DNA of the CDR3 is TGCGCCAGCAGCCAAGGGCCCACTATCTCCGGAAACACCATATATTTT. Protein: CASSQGPTISGNTIYF.

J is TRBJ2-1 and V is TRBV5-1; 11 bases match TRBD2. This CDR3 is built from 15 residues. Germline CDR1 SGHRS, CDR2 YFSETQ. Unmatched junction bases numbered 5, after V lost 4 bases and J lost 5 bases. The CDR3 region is CASSPGTSGHNEQFF. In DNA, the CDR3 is TGCGCCAGCAGCCCTGGGACTAGCGGTCACAATGAGCAGTTCTTC.

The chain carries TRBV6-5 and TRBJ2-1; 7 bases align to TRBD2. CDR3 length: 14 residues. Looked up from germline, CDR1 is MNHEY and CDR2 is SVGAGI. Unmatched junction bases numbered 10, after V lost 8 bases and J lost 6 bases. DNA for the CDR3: TGTGCCAGCTCGCGACTAGCAGGTAGCAATGAGCAGTTCTTC. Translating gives CASSRLAGSNEQFF.